These 21 T cell receptor beta chains were sequenced from one sample in a study of early T cells in non-severe SARS-CoV-2 infection. MiXCR, run by TCRdb on the 5' RACE reads, gives a single entry per CDR3 protein. This table has tens of thousands of distinct CDR3 sequences, around an eighth appearing once. The sequences come from whole blood, collected at baseline. These receptors originate from an adult who was a healthcare worker with PCR-confirmed SARS-CoV-2 infection or an uninfected control (not recorded which).

The chain employs TRBV19 and TRBJ1-5, with 7 bases that match TRBD1. The CDR3 consists of 15 residues. CDR1 is LNHDA and CDR2 is SQIVND in the germline V gene (reference sequence). The J segment lost 7 bases and the V segment lost 2 bases, leaving 8 bases of the junction unmatched. The DNA of the CDR3 is TGTGCCAGTAGTATAAGTCAGGGGGTAGGCCAGCCCCAGCATTTT. Amino acid sequence: CASSISQGVGQPQHF.

This clonotype showed up just a few times. The gene calls are TRBV6-4 and TRBJ2-1; D ambiguous. The CDR3 runs 14 residues. Germline V CDR1 and CDR2: MRHNA, SNTAGT. With 4 bases removed from V and 7 bases from J, the gap between germline ends came to 14 bases. This CDR3 reads CASSASSEANEQFF. The CDR3 coding sequence is TGTGCCAGCAGTGCCTCCTCCGAGGCTAATGAGCAGTTCTTC.

V gene TRBV9 combines with J gene TRBJ1-1; 9 bases are shared with TRBD1. CDR1 and CDR2 (germline): SGDLS, YYNGEE. The V and J ends lost 3 bases and 4 bases, in that order; junction bases with no gene match: 13. The CDR3 consists of 17 residues. CDR3 amino acids: CASSARDRVNSATEAFF. In DNA form, the CDR3 reads TGTGCCAGCAGCGCCCGGGACAGGGTTAATTCGGCCACTGAAGCTTTCTTT. Full variable domain (missing parts from reference TRBV9 and TRBJ1-1): DSGVTQTPKHLITATGQRVTLRCSPRSGDLSVYWYQQSLDQGLQFLIQYYNGEERAKGNILERFSAQQFPDLHSELNLSSLELGDSALYFCASSARDRVNSATEAFFGQGTRLTVV.

This clonotype was counted a few times. The rearrangement joins TRBV28 to TRBJ2-7; 8 nucleotides match TRBD1. Losses at the gene ends were 5 bases for V and 2 bases for J; bases not matched to a gene: 8. CDR1 and CDR2 from the germline V gene are MDHEN and SYDVKM. The CDR3 loop spans 15 amino acids. DNA for the CDR3: TGTGCCAGCAGTGGAAAAGACAGGGGCACCTACGAGCAGTACTTC. This translates into CASSGKDRGTYEQYF. The full variable domain, with the rest looked up from reference TRBV28 and TRBJ2-7, is DVKVTQSSRYLVKRTGEKVFLECVQDMDHENMFWYRQDPGLGLRLIYFSYDVKMKEKGDIPEGYSVSREKKERFSLILESASTNQTSMYLCASSGKDRGTYEQYFGPGTRLTVT.

This chain connects TRBV7-9 to TRBJ2-1; TRBD2 matches 16 bases. From germline, CDR1 is SEHNR and CDR2 FQNEAQ (reference sequence). The V segment lost 8 bases and the J segment 10 bases; nucleotides outside the gene matches: 20. The CDR3 is made up of 19 amino acids. Here the CDR3 reads CASSHPGQGLAGGGREQFF. The CDR3 DNA follows: TGTGCCAGCTCGCACCCCGGCCAGGGACTAGCGGGAGGGGGACGCGAGCAGTTCTTC.

This rearrangement joins TRBV11-2 to TRBJ1-1; 7 nucleotides align to TRBD1. The CDR3 consists of 11 residues. V was clipped by 2 bases and J by 10 bases; unmatched bases: 1. Looked up from germline, CDR1 is SGHAT and CDR2 is FQNNGV. The CDR3 loop is CASSLRGRAFF. The CDR3 nucleotides read TGTGCCAGCAGCTTAAGGGGGCGAGCTTTCTTT.

The V and J genes are TRBV7-6 and TRBJ2-2, with D possibly being TRBD2 (6 bases). Looked up from germline, CDR1 is SGHVS and CDR2 is FNYEAQ. The V gene lost 7 bases and the J gene lost 2 bases, with 8 bases spanning the gap. The CDR3 has 13 residues. CDR3 region: CASKDYNTGELFF. CDR3 DNA sequence: TGTGCCAGCAAGGACTACAACACCGGGGAGCTGTTTTTT.

The chain carries TRBV29-1 and TRBJ1-2; 9 nucleotides line up with TRBD1. After removal of 0 bases from V and 6 bases from J, the junction contained 2 bases not matched to a gene. Germline V lookup: CDR1 SQVTM, CDR2 ANQGSEA. The CDR3 contains 13 residues. The CDR3: CSVEEQGANGYTF. The CDR3 DNA is TGCAGCGTTGAAGAACAGGGGGCGAATGGCTACACCTTC.

The rearrangement links TRBV24-1 to TRBJ2-2, with D possibly TRBD2 on 6 matching bases. Trimming stripped 2 bases from V and 0 bases from J, with 12 bases between. There are 17 residues in the CDR3. The V gene's germline CDR1 is KGHDR and CDR2 SFDVKD. The CDR3 DNA reads TGTGCCACCAGTGATTCGGGGGTAAGGGCGAACACCGGGGAGCTGTTTTTT. Translation gives CATSDSGVRANTGELFF.

This clonotype was detected only a few times. The V gene is TRBV28, the J gene TRBJ2-7, with D uncertain. CDR1 is MDHEN and CDR2 is SYDVKM in the germline V gene. This CDR3 has 14 amino acids. Trimming stripped 1 base from V and 2 bases from J, with 9 bases between. The DNA of the CDR3 is TGTGCCAGCAGTTTATTAGGACCCCCCTACGAGCAGTACTTC. This translates into CASSLLGPPYEQYF.

This clonotype was detected a few times. The chain couples TRBV12-3 or TRBV12-4 to TRBJ1-6; D is perhaps TRBD1 (5 bases). V lost 6 bases and J 8 bases, leaving 17 bases between the germline ends. The CDR3 totals 15 residues. The CDR3 DNA sequence: TGTGCCAGCAGGGCCCGAGAGGGGAATCATTCACCCCTCCACTTT. It encodes CASRAREGNHSPLHF.

The chain links TRBV4-1 to TRBJ2-4, with 10 bases aligning to TRBD1. The germline V gene encodes CDR1 MGHRA and CDR2 YSYEKL. The CDR3 covers 17 residues. V was clipped by 2 bases and J by 0 bases; unmatched bases: 4. The CDR3 sequence: CASSQTGTGVAKNIQYF. CDR3 nucleotides: TGCGCCAGCAGCCAAACCGGGACAGGGGTAGCCAAAAACATTCAGTACTTC.

V is TRBV6-2 or TRBV6-3 and J is TRBJ2-7, with a weak D call TRBD2 (6 bases). CDR1 MNHEY and CDR2 SVGEGT come from the germline V gene. The CDR3 runs 14 residues. Trimming left V 2 bases short and J 4 bases short, with 12 bases between. The CDR3 is CASSYGGSRYEQYF. The CDR3 DNA reads as TGTGCCAGCAGTTACGGGGGGTCGAGGTACGAGCAGTACTTC.

In this sample, this clonotype turned up a few times. The rearrangement links TRBV11-2 to TRBJ2-2; possibly TRBD1 or TRBD2 for D (5 bases each). Germline V lookup: CDR1 SGHAT, CDR2 FQNNGV. The CDR3 is 16 residues long. The germline V and J ends were trimmed by 5 bases and 5 bases, with 18 bases remaining between them. The CDR3 DNA reads as TGTGCCAGCAGCCCTTGGGGCGGGCGACGGACCGGGGAGCTGTTTTTT. Amino acids: CASSPWGGRRTGELFF.

CDR3 nucleotides: TGTGCCAGCAGTGAGGGACTAGGCTCCTACAATGAGCAGTTCTTC. Protein sequence: CASSEGLGSYNEQFF. The chain couples TRBV6-1 to TRBJ2-1, with 8 bases matching TRBD2. Germline loops: CDR1 MNHNS, CDR2 SASEGT. CDR3 size: 15 residues. The J segment lost 0 bases and the V segment lost 3 bases, leaving 1 base of the junction unmatched.

This rearrangement joins TRBV7-2 to TRBJ1-5; D is perhaps TRBD1 (6 bases). Germline V gene data show CDR1 as SGHTA and CDR2 as FQGNSA. The CDR3 totals 14 residues. V was shortened by 5 bases and J by 9 bases, with 17 bases between the two germline ends. Written as DNA, the CDR3 is TGTGCCAGCAGCCGAGGGACAACCTCGTGGCCCCAGCATTTT. This encodes CASSRGTTSWPQHF.

This clonotype was picked up a small number of times. The chain uses TRBV15 and TRBJ1-6, with D hard to call. The CDR3 totals 18 residues. Trimming took 0 bases from V and 0 from J, leaving 12 bases between them. Germline V CDR1 and CDR2: LNHNV, YYDKDF (reference sequence). CDR3 nucleotides: TGTGCCACCAGCAGAGATCGGGTAGAAAGCTCCTATAATTCACCCCTCCACTTT. It yields the protein CATSRDRVESSYNSPLHF.

In this sample, this clonotype turned up a few times. The chain employs TRBV9 and TRBJ2-3, with TRBD2 matching over 9 bases. The V segment lost 1 base and the J segment 1 base; nucleotides outside the gene matches: 4. Germline-derived CDR1 and CDR2 are SGDLS and YYNGEE. This CDR3 spans 16 amino acids. The chain's CDR3 is CASSVWASGGTDTQYF. For the CDR3, the DNA is TGTGCCAGCAGCGTATGGGCTAGCGGGGGCACAGATACGCAGTATTTT.

This clonotype was counted ten times or more. The V call is TRBV11-2, the J call TRBJ2-1; 9 positions agree with TRBD1. V gave up 5 bases and J gave up 7 bases; unmatched junction bases: 9. Germline CDR1 and CDR2: SGHAT and FQNNGV. This CDR3 is 15 amino acids long. The CDR3 region is CASSQGTGRGNEQFF. The DNA of the CDR3 is TGTGCCAGCAGCCAAGGGACAGGGAGAGGGAATGAGCAGTTCTTC. Combining the CDR3 with reference TRBV11-2 and TRBJ2-1 gives the whole variable domain EAGVAQSPRYKIIEKRQSVAFWCNPISGHATLYWYQQILGQGPKLLIQFQNNGVVDDSQLPKDRFSAERLKGVDSTLKIQPAKLEDSAVYLCASSQGTGRGNEQFFGPGTRLTVL.

The chain has TRBV21-1 and TRBJ2-1; the D call of TRBD1 is as the table states it, not checked on the DNA. TRBV21-1 is a pseudogene locus. The CDR3 is 11 residues long. The CDR3 nucleotides are TGTGCCAGCAGCAACCGGGACGTGCAGTTCTTC. Amino acid sequence: CASSNRDVQFF.

This clonotype was seen only a few times. The chain carries TRBV29-1 and TRBJ2-5; no clear D gene. CDR1 is SQVTM and CDR2 is ANQGSEA in the germline V gene. The CDR3 has 13 amino acids. V was clipped by 7 bases and J by 0 bases, with 12 bases between them. CDR3 region: CSAKGQYQETQYF. The CDR3 coding sequence is TGCAGCGCCAAAGGGCAGTACCAAGAGACCCAGTACTTC.